The 2 T cell receptor beta chains reported below all come from one sample, sequenced in a study of blood T cell repertoires in COVID-19. Generated by immunoSEQ multiplex PCR, the TCRdb table keeps only in-frame clones and is missing some. The data show around 270,000 clones, about 89% seen once. The specimen was peripheral blood. Receptor source: a man aged 40-49 years with acute or convalescent COVID-19.

The rearrangement uses TRBV5-1 and TRBJ1-5; D is ambiguous. V dropped 3 bases and J dropped 0 bases, with 7 bases sitting between them. CDR1 and CDR2 from the germline V gene are SGHRS and YFSETQ. The CDR3 spans 14 residues. CDR3 nucleotides: TGCGCCAGCAGCTGGGCGGGTAGCAATCAGCCCCAGCATTTT. This translates into CASSWAGSNQPQHF.

Only a few counts were recorded for this clone. CDR3 sequence: CASSAPGTVYNEQFF. As DNA, the CDR3 is TGTGCCAGTAGTGCCCCCGGGACAGTCTACAATGAGCAGTTCTTC. V usage is TRBV19 and J usage is TRBJ2-1; TRBD1 matches 7 bases. This CDR3 spans 15 amino acids. V trimming: 5 bases; J trimming: 3 bases; junction bases outside the gene matches: 7. In germline, CDR1 is LNHDA, CDR2 SQIVND (reference sequence).